Listed below are T cell receptor beta chains from one sample, sequenced in a study of cytomegalovirus exposure and HLA in healthy donors. Assay: immunoSEQ multiplex PCR; the TCRdb copy retains only in-frame clones and omits some. There are hundreds of thousands of clones in the sample; around nine tenths occur only once, and less than 2.5% lies in the top ten. Sequencing used PBMCs. The source of these receptors is a woman younger than 30 in good health and CMV-seronegative. CDR3s include the opening cysteine and the closing phenylalanine or tryptophan. The order of the fields is V gene, J gene, D gene, clone size, CDR3 DNA, CDR3 protein. The D gene is left open where the match is weak. Not all rows give a size; the values are once, few, many and, for expanded clones, a class.

TRBV10-3	TRBJ1-1	TRBD1	few	TGTGCCATCAGTGTGACAGGGAGCACTGAAGCTTTCTTT	CAISVTGSTEAFF
TRBV14	TRBJ2-7	.	.	TGTGCCAGCAGCCCGCTAGCCTACGAGCAGTACTTC	CASSPLAYEQYF
TRBV27	TRBJ2-6	.	.	TGTGCCAGCAGTTTATCCCCGGGGAGCTCTGGGGCCAACGTCCTGACTTTC	CASSLSPGSSGANVLTF
TRBV13	TRBJ2-7	TRBD2	.	TGTGCCAGCAGCTTATTGAGCGGGGCGAGCTACGAGCAGTACTTC	CASSLLSGASYEQYF
TRBV7-3	TRBJ2-1	.	.	TGTGCCAGCAGCGCACAGGGTGTTGAGCAGTTCTTC	CASSAQGVEQFF
TRBV30	TRBJ1-1	TRBD1	.	TGTGCCTGGAGTTTCCCGGACAGGGTCGGGGCTGAAGCTTTCTTT	CAWSFPDRVGAEAFF
TRBV7-9	TRBJ1-2	.	.	TGTGCCAGCAGCGCCGACAGCCTCTATGGCTACACCTTC	CASSADSLYGYTF
TRBV2	TRBJ1-6	.	.	TGTGCCAGAGGGGAACACGAAACAACTTCACCCCTCCACTTT	CARGEHETTSPLHF
TRBV5-1	TRBJ2-4	.	.	TGCGCCAGCAGCTCAAGGAGCTCCGACGTTCAGGGTCGACTCATTCAGTACTTC	CASSSRSSDVQGRLIQYF
TRBV29-1	TRBJ1-2	TRBD1	.	TGCAGCGGTGGACAGGGGGCTAATGGCTACACCTTC	CSGGQGANGYTF
TRBV6-6	TRBJ1-3	.	.	TGTGCCAGCAGTTACCCGGTCGGCTCTGGAAACACCATATATTTT	CASSYPVGSGNTIYF
TRBV5-4	TRBJ1-1	.	.	TGTGCCAGCAGCTTCGGACTGGGAAACACTGAAGCTTTCTTT	CASSFGLGNTEAFF
TRBV13	TRBJ2-7	.	.	TGTGCCAGCAGCTCAGGGTTGGTGAGCTCCTACGAGCAGTACTTC	CASSSGLVSSYEQYF
TRBV6-5	TRBJ1-2	TRBD1	.	TGTGCCAGCAGCTCTACAGGGGCGGGAAACTATGGCTACACCTTC	CASSSTGAGNYGYTF
TRBV30	TRBJ2-1	.	.	TGTGCCTGGGATCTGGGGGGGGCGCGGGCTTTCAATGAGCAGTTCTTC	CAWDLGGARAFNEQFF
TRBV9	TRBJ2-2	TRBD1	.	TGTGCCAGCAGCGTAAGGACAGGTGACGCAAACACCGGGGAGCTGTTTTTT	CASSVRTGDANTGELFF
TRBV5-6	TRBJ1-1	.	.	TGTGCCAGCAGCTTTGGCAGAAACACTGAAGCTTTCTTT	CASSFGRNTEAFF
TRBV6-5	TRBJ1-3	.	.	TGTGCCAGCAGCAGGGGTCAGAGGAAAAACACCATATATTTT	CASSRGQRKNTIYF
TRBV9	TRBJ1-1	TRBD1	once	TGTGCCAGCAGCGATAGGACAGGGGAGGCTTTCTTT	CASSDRTGEAFF